Sequencing of this TCR beta chain was carried out in a study of lymphopenia after photon versus proton radiotherapy. For this clone: The antigen is undetermined. The same CDR3 can be traced to other DNA sequences in this sample.

Per the germline V gene, CDR1 is SNHLY and CDR2 is FYNNEI. The CDR3 sequence is 15 residues long. V lost 3 bases and J lost 5, with 14 bases in between. The assay was immunoSEQ multiplex PCR, and TCRdb's table has in-frame clones only and misses some. The sample carries about 50,000 clones, around four fifths recorded once. General study results and limits: After lymphocyte nadir, photon-treated repertoires showed oligoclonal expansion, especially CD8+ Temra. Survival link was tested only in deceased patients; proton benefit remains a possibility. Under photons, naive T cells and diversity fell while effector/memory populations rose.

This clonotype was obtained from a man between 50 and 59 years old with gastric cancer. The chain joins TRBV2 to TRBJ1-5; D gene unclear. This material consisted of peripheral blood, taken from a patient treated with photon-based radiotherapy. In DNA, the CDR3 is TGTGCCAGCAGTGACCCCCCTACGGCGTATCAGCCCCAGCATTTT. This gives the protein CASSDPPTAYQPQHF.